A selection of T cell receptor beta chains follows, all from one sample in a study of T cell responses to AZD1222 COVID-19 vaccine. Sequencing used immunoSEQ multiplex PCR; TCRdb keeps in-frame clones, though not all of them. This sample has some 95,000 clones, with 70% to 90% found just once. The source was peripheral blood, collected on day 0 of AZD1222 vaccination. The receptors were sampled from an adult in good health. Both conserved end residues are part of each CDR3. A D gene is named only where the DNA matches it firmly. Only some rows state a clone size, as once, few, many or a class for expanded clones.

abundance,len,v_gene,d_gene,j_gene,CDR3nt,CDR3aa
.,14,TRBV19,.,TRBJ1-2,TGTGCCAGTAGGGCCCGGGACGGGAACTATGGCTACACCTTC,CASRARDGNYGYTF
few,16,TRBV5-4,TRBD2,TRBJ2-1,TGTGCCAGCAGCTTGGGAGCTAGCGGGAGGGACAATGAGCAGTTCTTC,CASSLGASGRDNEQFF
.,14,TRBV19,TRBD1,TRBJ1-5,TGTGCCAGTAGTAAACAGGGGTCCGGCCAGCCCCAGCATTTT,CASSKQGSGQPQHF
.,15,TRBV30,.,TRBJ1-2,TGTGCCTGGAGTTCTGGGCAGACCTCTAACTATGGCTACACCTTC,CAWSSGQTSNYGYTF
.,17,TRBV19,TRBD2,TRBJ2-2,TGTGCCAGTAGTCCCCCGTGGACTAGCGATAACACCGGGGAGCTGTTTTTT,CASSPPWTSDNTGELFF
.,14,TRBV6-5,.,TRBJ2-5,TGTGCCAGCAGACAAGTTGATATCGGGGAGACCCAGTACTTC,CASRQVDIGETQYF
.,13,TRBV7-7,.,TRBJ2-7,TGTGCTAGCAGCTTAGAGGCTGGCTACGAGCAGTACTTC,CASSLEAGYEQYF
.,14,TRBV6-6,.,TRBJ2-6,TGTGCCAGCAGCACCGTTGTCGGGGCCAACGTCCTGACTTTC,CASSTVVGANVLTF
.,13,TRBV5-1,.,TRBJ2-7,TGCGCCAGCAGCTCGGGCCTTACCTACGAGCAGTACTTC,CASSSGLTYEQYF
.,16,TRBV19,.,TRBJ1-1,TGTGCCAGTAGTAGGGATTGGGGGCGATCGAACACTGAAGCTTTCTTT,CASSRDWGRSNTEAFF